This entry is about one T cell receptor beta chain. Its antigen has not been determined. No base quality information exists; no much larger clone differs at one position. The sample holds other DNA sequences that translate to the same CDR3. The data were obtained in a study of shared clonotypes between healthy human individuals (dated by TCRdb to about 2020). A note on the overall study: A couple of women and three men aged 18 to 49 years were included in the cohort. For each donor, CD4 naive and CD4 memory were each run on three plates, CD8 naive on two plates, and CD8 memory on one plate. To estimate repertoire size and how much clonotypes are shared between individuals, the study performed deep sequencing of blood TCR repertoires from a few healthy adults. Different laboratories and diverse techniques were used to prepare libraries and sequence TCR repertoires, to increase sequencing depth and limit assay-specific biases. Per donor, leukapheresis produced somewhere between about 0.8 and 9 billion PBMCs. Broad study findings and their caveats: The small number of donors limited the genetic and exposure-history diversity represented. Sampling was restricted to blood, and TCR repertoires in tissue are likely to differ from TCR repertoires in blood. Even with the large sequencing depth, rarefaction of the sorted-subset datasets indicated that sequencing was incomplete. About 5% of naive CD4, around 4% of naive CD8, 2.3% of memory CD4, and 0.4% of memory CD8 clonotypes were shared across four donors. Higher generation probabilities were observed for clonotypes shared by all four sorted-subset donors than for non-shared clonotypes. Based on pairwise subsampling, the degree of clonotype sharing among donors was expected to be affected by sequencing depth. Larger estimated clonotype richness was generally found for naive subsets than for memory subsets.

CDR1 ENHRY and CDR2 SYGVKD were looked up in the germline V gene. The cysteine opens and the phenylalanine closes a CDR3 of 11 amino acids. Only the CDR3 region is kept as DNA, spanning 33 bases read in frame from base 1. Trimming takes 6 bases from V and 4 bases from J, and the germline ends sit 6 bases apart. Donors were healthy HIV-negative adults with no recently reported acute infections or vaccinations. Every donor was a Caucasian adult residing in Nashville, Tennessee, USA. CD4+ T cells were enriched by magnetic negative selection, after which naive cells were positively selected on CD45RA and the negative fraction was taken as the memory subset. Blood was obtained by leukapheresis, after which PBMCs were separated by Ficoll-Histopaque density gradient centrifugation and cryopreserved in liquid nitrogen vapor phase. Analytical flow cytometry was used to check the purity and quantity of every magnetically sorted T cell population. Genomic DNA was isolated from each sorted fraction and quantified by UV absorbance on a Nanodrop 2000c.

TCR CDR3 regions were amplified from genomic DNA by multiplex PCR using the deep immunoSEQ assay. Genomic DNA extracted from each cell subset was distributed evenly over all wells of several immunoSEQ 96-well plates, and each plate served as one replicate. For sorted subsets, each replicate PCR was loaded with 200 to 250 ng genomic DNA, equivalent to some 31,000 T cell genomes. Purified libraries were quantified with a Qubit 3.0 fluorometer, sized on a Bioanalyzer 2100, and re-quantified with the KAPA Library Quantification kit. Every immunoSEQ 96-well plate was sequenced on a separate single-read 150-cycle Illumina NextSeq 550 flow cell. For the original study's pipeline: Because the immunoSEQ output included only junctional sequences and no quality scores, the filtering could not be the same as the filtering used for full-length reads. To assign V/J genes and CDR3, sequences were annotated against IMGT germline references using PyIR, a Python wrapper for IgBLAST v1.9. Reads were removed for weak V/J assignments (E-value above 1e-6), missing CDR3, stop codons, out-of-frame junctions, or ambiguous translated residues. V3J clonotypes were defined as sequences sharing an identical inferred V gene, J gene, and CDR3 amino acid sequence. Percentage overlap between repertoires was computed as shared unique clonotypes divided by the size of the smaller repertoire. Richness of each repertoire was evaluated using RTK rarefaction, the Chao1 estimator, and Recon v2.1 estimates of unobserved clonotypes. OLGA was used to compute generation probabilities for all TCRbeta clonotypes that the gDNA method yielded from four donors. Not all clones reach the TCRdb copy of this immuneACCESS table, which keeps in-frame sequences only. Checked studies attribute under half of the gap to unresolved V genes and leave the rest unexplained. V and J calls and clone size are copied from that table; D and trimming were computed from the DNA. The sample contains some 1 million clones, roughly 70% of them found a single time. The ten largest clonotypes hold approximately 1.5% of the sample.

Sequenced sample: memory CD4+ T cells sorted from blood. Taken with the paper, the label for cell subset or site translates to: CD45RA-negative fraction. The chain couples TRBV10-3 to TRBJ1-1, with the D gene too uncertain to name. The sequence derives from a man between 18 and 29 years old in good health. The CDR3 amino acid sequence is: CAISEGTEAFF. The sequenced DNA is TGTGCCATCAGCGAGGGCACTGAAGCTTTCTTT.